This TCR beta chain was profiled in a study of T-cell reconstitution after alpha-beta-depleted transplantation in children. The CDR3 sequence is 15 residues long. The germline V gene has CDR1 MDHEN and CDR2 SYDVKM. The trim removed 6 bases at V and 6 bases at J, leaving 9 bases unmatched. This clonotype showed up many times. Unique molecular identifiers tagged the TCRbeta library. TCRdb independently ran MiXCR on the PCR reads; one entry per CDR3 protein. The sample holds 500,000 to 650,000 distinct CDR3 sequences, over 10% seen once. The chain joins TRBV28 to TRBJ1-1; TRBD1 aligns across 11 bases. The clonotype originates from a female patient aged 2-9 years who had a stem cell transplant for aplastic anemia, so the T cells may come from the graft donor. Sequences were derived from PBMCs, mostly from graft donor cells, sampled 180 days after TCRalphabeta/CD19-depleted stem cell transplant. The CDR3 nucleotides are TGTGCCAGCAGCACCGGGACAGGGGGGGAGGCTGAAGCTTTCTTT. Its translation: CASSTGTGGEAEAFF. The full variable domain, completed using reference TRBV28 and TRBJ1-1, is DVKVTQSSRYLVKRTGEKVFLECVQDMDHENMFWYRQDPGLGLRLIYFSYDVKMKEKGDIPEGYSVSREKKERFSLILESASTNQTSMYLCASSTGTGGEAEAFFGQGTRLTVV.